Given below is one T cell receptor (beta chain) in context. Researchers ran the PCR with 60 Vbeta and 13 Jbeta primers. Method: immunoSEQ multiplex PCR; TCRdb's copy keeps in-frame clones and lacks some. The data hold around 71,000 clones, with approximately 70% observed a single time. This sample is drawn from a study of cytomegalovirus exposure and HLA in healthy donors. The CDR3 sequence is 18 residues long. The V and J ends lost 4 bases and 1 base, in that order; junction bases with no gene match: 14. Per the germline V gene, CDR1 is LGHNA and CDR2 is YSLEER. The TCR was taken from a male donor in good health and CMV-seropositive. The source material was PBMCs. The gene calls are TRBV4-3 and TRBJ2-3; TRBD1 agrees at 7 bases. The DNA of the CDR3 is TGCGCCAGCAGCCCACAACGGTCCGGGGACAGTCGCACAGATACGCAGTATTTT. Residues: CASSPQRSGDSRTDTQYF.